This T cell receptor beta chain appears in the sequencing data of a study of control samples from healthy donors and cancer patients. The data were produced by immunoSEQ multiplex PCR, yet TCRdb's version contains in-frame clones alone and is incomplete. This sample has hundreds of thousands of clones, with 90% found just once. The germline V gene has CDR1 LNHDA and CDR2 SQIVND (reference sequence). This CDR3 is built from 16 residues. Trimming at V came to 8 bases and at J to 4 bases, leaving 12 bases not matched to a gene. The sequence derives from a man in his forties with head and neck cancer. V is TRBV19 and J is TRBJ1-1; 11 bases agree with TRBD1. Specimen: PBMCs. CDR3: CASGLGTGGVSTEAFF. The CDR3 nucleotides read TGTGCCAGTGGACTCGGGACAGGGGGAGTCTCCACTGAAGCTTTCTTT.